Shown below are 22 T cell receptor beta chains from a single sample sequenced in a study of somatic mutations in cytotoxic T cells in rheumatoid arthritis. Assay used: immunoSEQ multiplex PCR; TCRdb lists only in-frame clones, some missing. The sample consists of some 20,000 clones, around four fifths of them appearing once. Sequencing was done on a sample of CD8+ T cells sorted from blood. Every receptor here comes from an adult with rheumatoid arthritis.

V is TRBV4-1 and J is TRBJ2-3; 11 bases match TRBD2. From germline, CDR1 is MGHRA and CDR2 YSYEKL. The junction had 16 bases not matched to a gene; V was cut back by 4 bases and J by 1 base. The CDR3 runs to 20 residues. CDR3 in amino acids: CASSPGALVIAGGRTDTQYF. The CDR3 nucleotides read TGCGCCAGCAGCCCCGGGGCCCTGGTGATAGCGGGGGGGCGCACAGATACGCAGTATTTT.

This clone was seen only once. The chain recombines TRBV5-1 with TRBJ1-1; D is uncertain. CDR1 and CDR2 (germline): SGHRS, YFSETQ. V gave up 3 bases and J gave up 3 bases, with 9 bases separating them. This CDR3 has 13 amino acids. DNA of the CDR3: TGCGCCAGCAGCTACGGGGAGGACACTGAAGCTTTCTTT. It yields the protein CASSYGEDTEAFF.

The J gene is TRBJ2-3, the V gene TRBV25-1; unclear D gene. CDR3 length equals 11 residues. Germline V gene lookup returns CDR1 MGHDK and CDR2 SYGVNS. The V end was cut by 8 bases, the J end by 3 bases, with 6 bases between. The DNA for the CDR3 is TGTGCCAGCCTGAAAACAGATACGCAGTATTTT. Translated: CASLKTDTQYF. Combining the CDR3 with reference TRBV25-1 and TRBJ2-3 gives the whole variable domain EADIYQTPRYLVIGTGKKITLECSQTMGHDKMYWYQQDPGMELHLIHYSYGVNSTEKGDLSSESTVSRIRTEHFPLTLESARPSHTSQYLCASLKTDTQYFGPGTRLTVL.

The chain combines TRBV11-2 with TRBJ2-2; D may be TRBD1 (5 bases). Between the trimmed V and J ends, which lost 1 base and 0 bases, there was a span of 9 bases. Germline values: CDR1 SGHAT, CDR2 FQNNGV. This CDR3 has 16 residues. The CDR3 DNA sequence: TGTGCCAGCAGCTTAGGCGTCAGGGCGAACACCGGGGAGCTGTTTTTT. Translation gives CASSLGVRANTGELFF.

The chain carries TRBV5-4 and TRBJ2-3, with D perhaps TRBD2 (6 bases). CDR1 and CDR2 (germline): SGHNT, YYREEE (reference sequence). V was pared by 3 bases and J by 1 base, with 15 bases between. This CDR3 comprises 16 residues. This CDR3 reads CASSSGEGRGTDTQYF. Here the CDR3 DNA reads TGTGCCAGCAGCTCGGGAGAGGGCCGGGGCACAGATACGCAGTATTTT.

This chain joins TRBV15 and TRBJ2-1; 13 positions match TRBD2. CDR3 size: 17 residues. Trimming removed 0 bases from V and 10 bases from J; junction bases left unmatched: 9. Germline CDR1 LNHNV, CDR2 YYDKDF (reference sequence). CDR3 DNA sequence: TGTGCCACCAGCAGAGATCGGGGACTAGCGGGACGAGGGGAGCAGTTCTTC. It is translated as CATSRDRGLAGRGEQFF.

The V gene is TRBV18, the J gene TRBJ1-1; TRBD1 matches at 7 bases. Germline V CDR1 and CDR2: KGHSH, LQKENI. The J segment lost 0 bases and the V segment lost 4 bases, leaving 5 bases of the junction unmatched. The CDR3 length is 15 residues. CDR3: CASSLRGAMNTEAFF. In DNA, the CDR3 is TGTGCCAGCTCACTCAGGGGGGCTATGAACACTGAAGCTTTCTTT.

This chain joins TRBV10-3 and TRBJ1-1, with 9 bases matching TRBD1. Germline CDR1 is ENHRY and CDR2 is SYGVKD. The CDR3 length is 15 residues. The junction had 4 bases not matched to a gene; V was cut back by 0 bases and J by 5 bases. CDR3 sequence (DNA): TGTGCCATCAGTGAGTCGGGGACAGGGTTTACTGAAGCTTTCTTT. Residues: CAISESGTGFTEAFF.

The chain joins TRBV7-9 to TRBJ2-1, with D perhaps TRBD1 (5 bases). The CDR3 spans 10 residues. CDR1 and CDR2 from the germline V gene are SEHNR and FQNEAQ (reference sequence). Between the trimmed V and J ends, which lost 5 bases and 10 bases, there was a span of 6 bases. CDR3 nucleotides: TGTGCCAGCAGCGGGGCCGAGCAGTTCTTC. It encodes CASSGAEQFF.

The CDR3 here is CASMDIGGPGYTF. In DNA form, the CDR3 reads TGTGCCAGTATGGATATAGGGGGCCCTGGCTACACCTTC. V is TRBV19 and J is TRBJ1-2; TRBD1 aligns across 7 bases. V lost 7 bases, J lost 7 bases, and 9 bases stayed unmatched. Germline-derived CDR1 and CDR2 are LNHDA and SQIVND (reference sequence). CDR3 length: 13 residues.

CDR3 DNA sequence: TGTGCCAGCAGTCCGGGACTAGCAGGATACTACGAGCAGTACTTC. Translation gives CASSPGLAGYYEQYF. This chain joins TRBV27 and TRBJ2-7; 9 bases are shared with TRBD2. V was clipped by 5 bases and J by 3 bases; unmatched bases: 8. The CDR3 is made up of 15 amino acids. Germline V lookup: CDR1 MNHEY, CDR2 SMNVEV (reference sequence).

This clone was found a few times. The chain is built from TRBV9 and TRBJ1-2; 8 positions match TRBD1. The CDR3 is made up of 15 amino acids. The ends lost 4 bases at V and 3 bases at J; junction bases unmatched: 8. CDR1 is SGDLS, CDR2 YYNGEE, per germline. Here the CDR3 DNA reads TGTGCCAGCAGCCCAGGACAGGGCATTCACTATGGCTACACCTTC. The encoded protein is CASSPGQGIHYGYTF.

In this sample, this clone turned up a few times. V and J are TRBV7-9 and TRBJ1-1, with 9 nucleotides matching TRBD1. This CDR3 region has 15 residues. V lost 4 bases and J lost 4; bases outside the gene matches: 7. Per germline, CDR1 SEHNR and CDR2 FQNEAQ (reference sequence). DNA of the CDR3: TGTGCCAGCAGCTCCGTGGACAGGGGAGGCACTGAAGCTTTCTTT. As protein: CASSSVDRGGTEAFF.

This sequence joins TRBV14 and TRBJ2-7; 10 bases align to TRBD1. With 1 base clipped from V and 4 bases from J, the junction kept 1 base outside the gene matches. The CDR3 spans 14 residues. Germline V gene sequence: CDR1 SGHDN, CDR2 FVKESK. CDR3 protein: CASSQGQGAYEQYF. The CDR3 region has the DNA TGTGCCAGCAGCCAAGGACAGGGGGCATACGAGCAGTACTTC. The whole variable domain, remainder taken from reference TRBV14 and TRBJ2-7, is EAGVTQFPSHSVIEKGQTVTLRCDPISGHDNLYWYRRVMGKEIKFLLHFVKESKQDESGMPNNRFLAERTGGTYSTLKVQPAELEDSGVYFCASSQGQGAYEQYFGPGTRLTVT.

The rearrangement links TRBV11-2 to TRBJ2-2, with D perhaps TRBD2 (5 bases). V shed 3 bases and J shed 6 bases, with 8 bases lying between them. CDR3 length equals 13 residues. CDR1 and CDR2 from the germline V gene are SGHAT and FQNNGV. In DNA, the CDR3 is TGTGCCAGCAGCTTGGGGAGTCCCGGGGAGCTGTTTTTT. Translating it yields CASSLGSPGELFF.

The rearrangement joins TRBV25-1 to TRBJ2-7; the match to TRBD1 covers 9 bases. CDR3 length equals 15 residues. Germline V gene sequence: CDR1 MGHDK, CDR2 SYGVNS. V shed 2 bases, J shed 2 bases, and the junction held 4 bases outside the gene matches. CDR3 coding DNA: TGTGCCAGCAGTGAACCCCGACAGGGGGCCTACGAGCAGTACTTC. As protein: CASSEPRQGAYEQYF.

Note on this clone: Other DNA sequences from this sample encode an identical CDR3 as well. The chain links TRBV7-3 to TRBJ2-5; D might be TRBD2 (7 bases). V gave up 0 bases and J gave up 5 bases, with 10 bases separating them. CDR1 is SGHTA and CDR2 is FQGTGA in the germline V gene. This CDR3 has 14 amino acids. The CDR3, as DNA: TGTGCCAGCAGCTTAACGGGGGGGCTGGAGACCCAGTACTTC. Amino acid sequence: CASSLTGGLETQYF.

The rearrangement joins TRBV28 to TRBJ2-5; D remains ambiguous. From germline, CDR1 is MDHEN and CDR2 SYDVKM. The germline V and J ends were trimmed by 6 bases and 4 bases, with 6 bases remaining between them. The CDR3 has 11 amino acids. This chain's CDR3 is CASRLVETQYF. The CDR3 DNA reads TGTGCCAGCAGATTGGTAGAGACCCAGTACTTC.

The chain combines TRBV19 with TRBJ1-2; 9 bases match TRBD1. The CDR3 runs to 13 residues. Trimming at V came to 3 bases and at J to 8 bases, leaving 4 bases not matched to a gene. Germline V gene lookup returns CDR1 LNHDA and CDR2 SQIVND (reference sequence). The CDR3 loop is CASSMGQGSGYTF. Here the CDR3 DNA reads TGTGCCAGTAGTATGGGACAGGGAAGCGGCTACACCTTC.

The genes are TRBV27 and TRBJ2-1; tentative D call: TRBD2 (5 bases). CDR3 length equals 13 residues. V shed 7 bases and J shed 6 bases, with 13 bases lying between them. Germline assignment: CDR1 MNHEY and CDR2 SMNVEV (reference sequence). The CDR3 bases are TGTGCCAGCATCAGTGGGAGAGGCAATGAGCAGTTCTTC. Translation gives CASISGRGNEQFF.

This rearrangement joins TRBV7-6 to TRBJ2-5; 7 bases match TRBD1. CDR1 is SGHVS and CDR2 is FNYEAQ in the germline V gene. Germline trimming cut 6 bases from V and 5 bases from J; bases unmatched to any gene: 9. The CDR3 is made up of 14 amino acids. CDR3 sequence reads: CASRNRDRRETQYF. CDR3 nucleotide sequence: TGTGCCAGCAGGAACCGGGACAGACGGGAGACCCAGTACTTC.

J is TRBJ2-1 and V is TRBV7-6; D gene ambiguous. The V gene's germline CDR1 is SGHVS and CDR2 FNYEAQ. Trimming cost V 2 bases and J 8 bases, with 7 bases left between them. CDR3 length: 12 residues. CDR3 sequence (DNA): TGTGCCAGCAGCTTATCGGGCGATGAGCAGTTCTTC. This codes for CASSLSGDEQFF.